The source of this T cell receptor beta chain is a study of brain T cells in children with intractable seizures. Profiled with immunoSEQ multiplex PCR; TCRdb holds only in-frame clones, not every one. The sample has a few hundred thousand clones; 85% to 95% are singletons. Study-level findings and limits: HCMV serostatus was not known, and viral specificity came from CDR3 similarity only.

On this clone: What it binds is not known.

Described time point: blood from clinic visit 5 months post-surgery; TSC patient then seizure free. The CDR3 is 14 residues long. With 5 bases removed from V and 1 base from J, the gap between germline ends came to 9 bases. Germline loops: CDR1 SGHRS, CDR2 YFSETQ. The source was peripheral blood, collected 4 to 5 months after surgery. The rearrangement links TRBV5-1 to TRBJ2-2; D remains unclear. The TCR sequence derives from a boy younger than two with tuberous sclerosis and intractable seizures. The CDR3 loop is CASSKPRNTGELFF. The CDR3, as DNA: TGCGCCAGCAGTAAACCGAGGAACACCGGGGAGCTGTTTTTT.